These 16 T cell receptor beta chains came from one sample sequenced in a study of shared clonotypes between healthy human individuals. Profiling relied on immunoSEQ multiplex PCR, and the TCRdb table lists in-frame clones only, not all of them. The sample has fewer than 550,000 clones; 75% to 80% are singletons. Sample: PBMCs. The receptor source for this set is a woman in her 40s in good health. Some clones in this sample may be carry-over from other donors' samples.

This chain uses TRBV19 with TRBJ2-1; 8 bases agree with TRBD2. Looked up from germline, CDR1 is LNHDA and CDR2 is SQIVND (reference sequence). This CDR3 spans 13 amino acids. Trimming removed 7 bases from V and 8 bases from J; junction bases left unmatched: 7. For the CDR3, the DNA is TGTGCCAGTAAGGCGGGAGGAGTATATGAGCAGTTCTTC. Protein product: CASKAGGVYEQFF.

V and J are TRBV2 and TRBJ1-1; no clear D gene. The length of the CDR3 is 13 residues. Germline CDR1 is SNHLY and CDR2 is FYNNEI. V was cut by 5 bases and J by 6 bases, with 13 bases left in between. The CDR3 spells CASSSNYAAEAFF. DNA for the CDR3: TGTGCCAGCAGTAGCAACTATGCAGCTGAAGCTTTCTTT. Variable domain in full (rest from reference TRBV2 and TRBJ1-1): EPEVTQTPSHQVTQMGQEVILRCVPISNHLYFYWYRQILGQKVEFLVSFYNNEISEKSEIFDDQFSVERPDGSNFTLKIRSTKLEDSAMYFCASSSNYAAEAFFGQGTRLTVV.

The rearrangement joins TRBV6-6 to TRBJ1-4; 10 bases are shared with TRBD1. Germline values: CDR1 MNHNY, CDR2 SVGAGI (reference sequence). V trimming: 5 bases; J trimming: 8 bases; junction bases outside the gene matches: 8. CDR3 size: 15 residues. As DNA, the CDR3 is TGTGCCAGCAGTCTACCGGGACAGGGGAACGAAAAACTGTTTTTT. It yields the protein CASSLPGQGNEKLFF.

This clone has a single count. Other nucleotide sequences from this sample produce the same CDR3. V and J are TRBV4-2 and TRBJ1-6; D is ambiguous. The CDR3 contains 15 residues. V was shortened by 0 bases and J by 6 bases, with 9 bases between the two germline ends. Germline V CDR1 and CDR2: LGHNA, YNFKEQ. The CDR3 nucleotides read TGTGCCAGCAGCCAAGATTGGGATAGTAATTCACCCCTCCACTTT. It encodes CASSQDWDSNSPLHF.

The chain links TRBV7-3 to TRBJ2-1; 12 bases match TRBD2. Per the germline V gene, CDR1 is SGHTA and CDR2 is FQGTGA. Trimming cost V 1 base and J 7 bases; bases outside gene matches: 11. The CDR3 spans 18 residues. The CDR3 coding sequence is TGTGCCAGCAGCTTAAACTCCGGGACTAGCGGGCTGAAGAATGAGCAGTTCTTC. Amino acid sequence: CASSLNSGTSGLKNEQFF.

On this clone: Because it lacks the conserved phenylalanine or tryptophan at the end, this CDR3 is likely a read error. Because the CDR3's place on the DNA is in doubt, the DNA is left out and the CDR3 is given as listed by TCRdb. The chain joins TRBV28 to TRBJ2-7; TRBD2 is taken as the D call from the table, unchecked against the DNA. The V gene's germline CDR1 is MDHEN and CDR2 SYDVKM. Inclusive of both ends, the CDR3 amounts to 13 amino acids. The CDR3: CASTAGTSGRLAL.

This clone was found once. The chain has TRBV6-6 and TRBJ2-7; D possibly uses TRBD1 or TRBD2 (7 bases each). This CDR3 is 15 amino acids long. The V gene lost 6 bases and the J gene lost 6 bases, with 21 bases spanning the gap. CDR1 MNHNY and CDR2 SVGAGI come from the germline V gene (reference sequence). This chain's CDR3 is CASSHHGEGAPEQYF. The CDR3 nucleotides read TGTGCCAGCAGCCACCACGGGGAGGGGGCGCCCGAGCAGTACTTC.

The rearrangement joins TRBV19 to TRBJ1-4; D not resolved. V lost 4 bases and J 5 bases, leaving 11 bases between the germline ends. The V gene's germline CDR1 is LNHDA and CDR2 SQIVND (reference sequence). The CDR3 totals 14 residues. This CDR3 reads CASSTPWINEKLFF. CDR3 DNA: TGTGCCAGTAGTACTCCGTGGATAAATGAAAAACTGTTTTTT.

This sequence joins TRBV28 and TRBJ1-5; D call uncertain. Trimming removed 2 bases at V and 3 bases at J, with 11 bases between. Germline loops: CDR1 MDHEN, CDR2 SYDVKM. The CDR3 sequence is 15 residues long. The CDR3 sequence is CASSLTQTLNQPQHF. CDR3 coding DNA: TGTGCCAGCAGTTTAACACAGACCCTCAATCAGCCCCAGCATTTT.

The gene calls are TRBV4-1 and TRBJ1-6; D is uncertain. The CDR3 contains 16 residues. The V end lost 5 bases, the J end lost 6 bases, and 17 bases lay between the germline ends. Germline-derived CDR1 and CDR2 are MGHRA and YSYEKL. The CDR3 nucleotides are TGCGCCAGCAGCTGGCCCCGTGGTGAGGCTAATTCACCCCTCCACTTT. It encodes CASSWPRGEANSPLHF.

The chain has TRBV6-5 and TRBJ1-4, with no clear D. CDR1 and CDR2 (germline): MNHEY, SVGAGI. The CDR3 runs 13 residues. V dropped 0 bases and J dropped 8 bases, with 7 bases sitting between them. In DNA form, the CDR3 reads TGTGCCAGCAGTTACTCCGGCTTAGAAAAACTGTTTTTT. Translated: CASSYSGLEKLFF.

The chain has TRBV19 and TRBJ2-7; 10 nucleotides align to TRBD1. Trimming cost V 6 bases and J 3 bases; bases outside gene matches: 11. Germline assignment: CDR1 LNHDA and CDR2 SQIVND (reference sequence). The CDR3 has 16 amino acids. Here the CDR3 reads CASSALGDRGNYEQYF. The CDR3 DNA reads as TGTGCCAGTAGCGCCCTAGGGGACAGGGGAAACTACGAGCAGTACTTC.

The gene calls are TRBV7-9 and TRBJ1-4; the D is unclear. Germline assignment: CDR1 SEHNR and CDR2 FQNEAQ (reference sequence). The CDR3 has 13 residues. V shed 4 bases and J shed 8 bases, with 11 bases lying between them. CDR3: CASSWPIGEKLFF. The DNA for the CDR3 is TGTGCCAGCAGCTGGCCGATCGGGGAAAAACTGTTTTTT. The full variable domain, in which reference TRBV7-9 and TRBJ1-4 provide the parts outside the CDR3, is DTGVSQNPRHKITKRGQNVTFRCDPISEHNRLYWYRQTLGQGPEFLTYFQNEAQLEKSRLLSDRFSAERPKGSFSTLEIQRTEQGDSAMYLCASSWPIGEKLFFGSGTQLSVL.

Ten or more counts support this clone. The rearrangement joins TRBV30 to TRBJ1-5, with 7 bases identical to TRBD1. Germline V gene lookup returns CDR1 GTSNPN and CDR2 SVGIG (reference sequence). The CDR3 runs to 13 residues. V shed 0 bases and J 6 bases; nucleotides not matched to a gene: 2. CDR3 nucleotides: TGTGCCTGGAGTGTAGACAGGGTTCAGCCCCAGCATTTT. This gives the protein CAWSVDRVQPQHF.

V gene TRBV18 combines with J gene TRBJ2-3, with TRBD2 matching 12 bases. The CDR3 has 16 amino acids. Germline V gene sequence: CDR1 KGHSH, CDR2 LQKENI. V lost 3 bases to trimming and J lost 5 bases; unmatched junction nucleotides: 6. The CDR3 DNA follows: TGTGCCAGCTCACCCCTAGCGGGAGGGCCAGAAGATACGCAGTATTTT. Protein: CASSPLAGGPEDTQYF.

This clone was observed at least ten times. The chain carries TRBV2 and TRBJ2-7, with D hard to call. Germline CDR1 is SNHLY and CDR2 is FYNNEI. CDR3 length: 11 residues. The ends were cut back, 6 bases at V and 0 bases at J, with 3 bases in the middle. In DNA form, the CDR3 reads TGTGCCAGCAGCAACTCCTACGAGCAGTACTTC. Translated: CASSNSYEQYF. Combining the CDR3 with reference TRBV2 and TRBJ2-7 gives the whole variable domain EPEVTQTPSHQVTQMGQEVILRCVPISNHLYFYWYRQILGQKVEFLVSFYNNEISEKSEIFDDQFSVERPDGSNFTLKIRSTKLEDSAMYFCASSNSYEQYFGPGTRLTVT.